What follows are 5 T cell receptor beta chains derived from one specimen sequenced in a study of T cell repertoires in ileal Crohn's disease. Profiling relied on immunoSEQ multiplex PCR, and the TCRdb table lists in-frame clones only, not all of them. The sample holds about 8,200 clones, around 74% seen once. Sequenced material: ileal tissue. All receptors come from an adult with Crohn's disease.

The chain links TRBV19 to TRBJ2-7, with 11 positions matching TRBD1. This CDR3 region has 15 residues. Looked up from germline, CDR1 is LNHDA and CDR2 is SQIVND (reference sequence). Trimming removed 4 bases from V and 5 bases from J; junction bases left unmatched: 7. CDR3 residues: CASSTRTGGYHEQYF. The DNA of the CDR3 is TGTGCCAGTAGTACGAGGACAGGGGGCTACCACGAGCAGTACTTC. Full variable domain (missing parts from reference TRBV19 and TRBJ2-7): DGGITQSPKYLFRKEGQNVTLSCEQNLNHDAMYWYRQDPGQGLRLIYYSQIVNDFQKGDIAEGYSVSREKKESFPLTVTSAQKNPTAFYLCASSTRTGGYHEQYFGPGTRLTVT.

The rearrangement links TRBV2 to TRBJ1-1; D is undetermined. Germline loops: CDR1 SNHLY, CDR2 FYNNEI. Trimming left V 4 bases short and J 1 base short, with 10 bases between. The CDR3 covers 14 residues. The CDR3 DNA is TGTGCCAGCAGTGGGTTGTCAGGGAACACTGAAGCTTTCTTT. This codes for CASSGLSGNTEAFF.

The chain combines TRBV5-4 with TRBJ1-2, with 7 positions matching TRBD1. V shed 4 bases, J shed 6 bases, and the junction held 6 bases outside the gene matches. The length of the CDR3 is 13 residues. The germline CDR1 and CDR2 sequences are SGHNT and YYREEE (reference sequence). CDR3 amino acids: CASSPNRGDGYTF. As DNA, the CDR3 is TGTGCCAGCAGCCCGAACAGGGGAGATGGCTACACCTTC.

This clone was seen a single time. CDR3 nucleotides: TGTGCCAGCAGTCCAAGGACAGGGGCCACTAATGAAAAACTGTTTTTT. It yields the protein CASSPRTGATNEKLFF. The V call is TRBV27, the J call TRBJ1-4; 9 positions agree with TRBD1. Trimming cost V 5 bases and J 2 bases; bases outside gene matches: 6. The CDR3 consists of 16 residues. Germline loops: CDR1 MNHEY, CDR2 SMNVEV (reference sequence).

The DNA of the CDR3 is TGCACCAGCAGCCAGCATAATGACAGGGTTAACTACGAGCAGTACTTC. Residues: CTSSQHNDRVNYEQYF. This chain connects TRBV1 to TRBJ2-7; the table assigns TRBD1, which was not confirmed against the DNA. TRBV1 is reported as a pseudogene. The CDR3 has 16 residues.